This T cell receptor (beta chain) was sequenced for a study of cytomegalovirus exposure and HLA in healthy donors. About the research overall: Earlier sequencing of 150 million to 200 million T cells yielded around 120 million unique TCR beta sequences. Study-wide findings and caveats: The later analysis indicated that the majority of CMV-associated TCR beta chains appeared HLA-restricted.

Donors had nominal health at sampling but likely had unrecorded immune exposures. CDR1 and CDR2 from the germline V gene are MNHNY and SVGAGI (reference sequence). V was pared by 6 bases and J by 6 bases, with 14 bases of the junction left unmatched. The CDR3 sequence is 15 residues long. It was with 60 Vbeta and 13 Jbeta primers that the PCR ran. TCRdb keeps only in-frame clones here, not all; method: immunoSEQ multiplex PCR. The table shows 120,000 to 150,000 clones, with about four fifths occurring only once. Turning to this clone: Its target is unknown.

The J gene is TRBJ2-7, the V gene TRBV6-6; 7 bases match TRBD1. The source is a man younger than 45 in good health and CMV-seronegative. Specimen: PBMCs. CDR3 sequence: CASSRTDGQVGEQYF. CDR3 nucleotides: TGTGCCAGCAGCCGTACTGATGGACAGGTGGGCGAGCAGTACTTC.